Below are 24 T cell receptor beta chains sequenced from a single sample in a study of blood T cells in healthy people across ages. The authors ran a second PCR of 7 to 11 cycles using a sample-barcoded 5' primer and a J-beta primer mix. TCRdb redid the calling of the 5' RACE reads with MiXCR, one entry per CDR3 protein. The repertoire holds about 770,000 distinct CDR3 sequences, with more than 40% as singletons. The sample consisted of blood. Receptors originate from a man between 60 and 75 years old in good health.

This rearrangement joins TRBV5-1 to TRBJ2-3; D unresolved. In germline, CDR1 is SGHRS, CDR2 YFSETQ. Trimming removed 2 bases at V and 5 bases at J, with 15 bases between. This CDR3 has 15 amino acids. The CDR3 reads CASSFGRHGRDTQYF. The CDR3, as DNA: TGCGCCAGCAGCTTTGGTCGCCATGGTCGAGATACGCAGTATTTT.

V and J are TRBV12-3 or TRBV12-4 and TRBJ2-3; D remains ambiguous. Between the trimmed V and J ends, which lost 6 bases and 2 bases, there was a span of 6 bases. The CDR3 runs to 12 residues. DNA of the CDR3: TGTGCCAGCAGGTCCTACACAGATACGCAGTATTTT. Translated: CASRSYTDTQYF.

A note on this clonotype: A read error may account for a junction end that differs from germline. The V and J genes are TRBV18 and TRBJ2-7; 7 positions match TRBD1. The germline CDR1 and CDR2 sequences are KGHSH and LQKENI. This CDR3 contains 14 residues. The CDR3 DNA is TGTGCCAGCCCACCTACAGGGGAAACGGGCGAGCAGTACTTC. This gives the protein CASPPTGETGEQYF.

The CDR3 coding sequence is TGCAGTGCTAGAGATTGGGACAGGGTAAGGACAGATACGCAGTATTTT. This codes for CSARDWDRVRTDTQYF. V is TRBV20-1 and J is TRBJ2-3, with 9 positions matching TRBD1. Germline V gives CDR1 DFQATT, CDR2 SNEGSKA (reference sequence). Trimming removed 0 bases from V and 3 bases from J; junction bases left unmatched: 7. The CDR3 is made up of 16 amino acids.

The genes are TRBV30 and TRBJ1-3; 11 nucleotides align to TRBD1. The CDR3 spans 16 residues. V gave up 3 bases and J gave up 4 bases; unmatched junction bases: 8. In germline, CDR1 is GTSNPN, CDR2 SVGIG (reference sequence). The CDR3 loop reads CAWRDRGLRFGNTIYF. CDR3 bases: TGTGCCTGGAGGGACAGGGGGCTCCGATTCGGAAACACCATATATTTT.

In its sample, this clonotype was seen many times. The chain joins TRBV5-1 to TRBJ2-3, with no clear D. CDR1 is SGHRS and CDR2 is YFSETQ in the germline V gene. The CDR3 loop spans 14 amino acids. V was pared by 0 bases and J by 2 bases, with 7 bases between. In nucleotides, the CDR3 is TGCGCCAGCAGCTTGGACGGCCACACAGATACGCAGTATTTT. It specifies CASSLDGHTDTQYF.

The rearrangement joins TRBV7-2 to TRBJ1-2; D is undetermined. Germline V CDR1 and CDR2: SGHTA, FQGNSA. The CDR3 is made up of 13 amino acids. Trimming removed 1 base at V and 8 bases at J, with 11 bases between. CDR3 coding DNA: TGTGCCAGCAGCTTAGAACAGACCCGCGGCTACACCTTC. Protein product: CASSLEQTRGYTF.

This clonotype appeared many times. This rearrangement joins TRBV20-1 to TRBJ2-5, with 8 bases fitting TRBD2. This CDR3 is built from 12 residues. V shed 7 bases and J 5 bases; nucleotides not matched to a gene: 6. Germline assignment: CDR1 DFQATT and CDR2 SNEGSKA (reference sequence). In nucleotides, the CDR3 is TGCAGTGTCAGGCGACTAGCGGAGACCCAGTACTTC. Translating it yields CSVRRLAETQYF.

Here the CDR3 reads CASTNFGGGSNQPQHF. In nucleotides, the CDR3 is TGTGCCAGCACCAATTTTGGGGGTGGTAGCAATCAGCCCCAGCATTTT. This chain uses TRBV6-6 with TRBJ1-5; weak D call: TRBD1 (5 bases). V was pared by 7 bases and J by 0 bases, with 16 bases between. CDR1 and CDR2 from the germline V gene are MNHNY and SVGAGI (reference sequence). The CDR3 is made up of 16 amino acids.

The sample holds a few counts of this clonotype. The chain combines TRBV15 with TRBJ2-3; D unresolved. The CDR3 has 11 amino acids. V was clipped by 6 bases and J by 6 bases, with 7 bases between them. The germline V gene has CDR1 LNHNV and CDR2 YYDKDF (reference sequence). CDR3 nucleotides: TGTGCCACCAGTAATGCGGATACGCAGTATTTT. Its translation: CATSNADTQYF.

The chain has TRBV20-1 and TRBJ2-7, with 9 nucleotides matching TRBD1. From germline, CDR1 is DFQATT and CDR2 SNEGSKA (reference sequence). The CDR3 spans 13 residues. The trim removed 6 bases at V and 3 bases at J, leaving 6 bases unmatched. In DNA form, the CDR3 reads TGCAGTGCCTACAGGACAGGGGTCTACGAGCAGTACTTC. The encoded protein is CSAYRTGVYEQYF.

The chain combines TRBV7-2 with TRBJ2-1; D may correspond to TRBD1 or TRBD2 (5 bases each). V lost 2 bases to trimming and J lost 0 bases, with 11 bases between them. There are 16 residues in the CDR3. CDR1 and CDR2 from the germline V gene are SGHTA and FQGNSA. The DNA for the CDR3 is TGTGCCAGCAGCTTACCCGGGACGGCCTCCTACAATGAGCAGTTCTTC. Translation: CASSLPGTASYNEQFF.

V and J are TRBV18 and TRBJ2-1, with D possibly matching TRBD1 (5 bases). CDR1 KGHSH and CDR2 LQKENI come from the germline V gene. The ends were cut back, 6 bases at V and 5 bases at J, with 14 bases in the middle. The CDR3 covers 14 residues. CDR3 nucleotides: TGTGCCAGCTCCCCCCAGGCAGGGAACAATGAGCAGTTCTTC. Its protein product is CASSPQAGNNEQFF.

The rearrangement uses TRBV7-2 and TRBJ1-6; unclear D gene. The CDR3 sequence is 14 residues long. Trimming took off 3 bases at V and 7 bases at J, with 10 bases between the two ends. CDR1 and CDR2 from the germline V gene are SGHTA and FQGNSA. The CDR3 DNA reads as TGTGCCAGCAGCTTCCACAGAATCAATTCACCCCTCCACTTT. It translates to CASSFHRINSPLHF. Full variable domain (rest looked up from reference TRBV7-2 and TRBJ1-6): GAGVSQSPSNKVTEKGKDVELRCDPISGHTALYWYRQSLGQGLEFLIYFQGNSAPDKSGLPSDRFSAERTGGSVSTLTIQRTQQEDSAVYLCASSFHRINSPLHFGNGTRLTVT.

CDR3 in DNA: TGTGCCAGCAGCCCGGGACAGGATTATCAGCCCCAGCATTTT. Protein: CASSPGQDYQPQHF. The V call is TRBV5-5, the J call TRBJ1-5, with 8 bases identical to TRBD1. Germline assignment: CDR1 SGHKS and CDR2 YYEKEE (reference sequence). J gave up 5 bases and V 4 bases, and 5 bases lay outside the gene matches. The CDR3 length is 14 residues.

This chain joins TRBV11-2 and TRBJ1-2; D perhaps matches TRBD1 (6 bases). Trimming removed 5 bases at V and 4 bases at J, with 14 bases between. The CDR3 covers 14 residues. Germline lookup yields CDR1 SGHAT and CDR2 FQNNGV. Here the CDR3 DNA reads TGTGCCAGCAGCGCGAACAGGGTTTTCTATGGCTACACCTTC. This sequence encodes CASSANRVFYGYTF.

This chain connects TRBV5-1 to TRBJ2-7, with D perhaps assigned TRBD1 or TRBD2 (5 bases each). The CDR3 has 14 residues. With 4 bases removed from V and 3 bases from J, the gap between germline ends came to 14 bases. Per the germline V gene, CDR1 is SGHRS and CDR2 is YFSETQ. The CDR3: CASSLDGANYEQYF. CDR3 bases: TGCGCCAGCAGCCTAGACGGGGCTAACTACGAGCAGTACTTC.

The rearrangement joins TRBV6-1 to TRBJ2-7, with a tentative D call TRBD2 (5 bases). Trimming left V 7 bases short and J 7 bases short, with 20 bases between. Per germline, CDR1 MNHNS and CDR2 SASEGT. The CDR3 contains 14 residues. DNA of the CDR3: TGTGCCAGCATCCGGGAAGGGCCCCTTCGAGAGCAGTACTTC. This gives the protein CASIREGPLREQYF.

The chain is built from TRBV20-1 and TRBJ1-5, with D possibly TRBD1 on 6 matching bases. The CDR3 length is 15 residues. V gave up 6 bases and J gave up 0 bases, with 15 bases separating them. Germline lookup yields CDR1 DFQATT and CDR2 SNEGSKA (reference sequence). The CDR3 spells CSASKGVDSNQPQHF. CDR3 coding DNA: TGCAGTGCCTCGAAGGGGGTTGATAGCAATCAGCCCCAGCATTTT.

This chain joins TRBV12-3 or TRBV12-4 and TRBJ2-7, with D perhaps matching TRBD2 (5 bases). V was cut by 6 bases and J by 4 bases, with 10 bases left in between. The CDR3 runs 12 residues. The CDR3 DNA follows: TGTGCCAGCAGAGCCGGGATTTACGAGCAGTACTTC. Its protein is CASRAGIYEQYF.

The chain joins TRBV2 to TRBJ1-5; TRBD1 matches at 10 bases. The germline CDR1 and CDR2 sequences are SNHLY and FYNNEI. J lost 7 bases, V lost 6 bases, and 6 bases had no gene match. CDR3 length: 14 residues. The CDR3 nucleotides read TGTGCCAGCAGAAGGGACAGGGGAGGACAGCCCCAGCATTTT. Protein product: CASRRDRGGQPQHF.

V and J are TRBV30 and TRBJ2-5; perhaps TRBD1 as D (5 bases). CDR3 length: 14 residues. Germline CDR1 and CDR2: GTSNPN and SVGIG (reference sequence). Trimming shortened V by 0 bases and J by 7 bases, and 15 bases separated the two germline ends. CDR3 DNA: TGTGCCTGGAGTGTATCTCAGGGTTTATCGACCCAGTACTTC. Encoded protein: CAWSVSQGLSTQYF.

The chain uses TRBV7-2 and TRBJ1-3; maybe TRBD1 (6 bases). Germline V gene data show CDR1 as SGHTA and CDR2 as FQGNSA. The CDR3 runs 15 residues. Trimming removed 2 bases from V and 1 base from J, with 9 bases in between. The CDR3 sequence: CASSLITGSGNTIYF. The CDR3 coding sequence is TGTGCCAGCAGCTTAATTACAGGGTCTGGAAACACCATATATTTT.

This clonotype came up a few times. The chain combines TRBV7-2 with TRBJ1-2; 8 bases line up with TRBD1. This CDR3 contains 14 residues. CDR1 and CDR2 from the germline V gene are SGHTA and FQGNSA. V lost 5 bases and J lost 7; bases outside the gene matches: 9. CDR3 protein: CASSGDKGTGGYTF. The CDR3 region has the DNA TGTGCCAGCAGCGGGGACAAGGGGACAGGTGGCTACACCTTC. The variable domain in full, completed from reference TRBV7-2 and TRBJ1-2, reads GAGVSQSPSNKVTEKGKDVELRCDPISGHTALYWYRQSLGQGLEFLIYFQGNSAPDKSGLPSDRFSAERTGGSVSTLTIQRTQQEDSAVYLCASSGDKGTGGYTFGSGTRLTVV.